These T cell receptor beta chains were read from a single sample in a study of PD-1 blockade in classical Hodgkin lymphoma. Sequencing was performed with immunoSEQ multiplex PCR; in TCRdb, only in-frame clones are kept and a portion is missing. Of around 100,000 clones detected, about nine tenths appear once; the ten largest clones hold under 3.5%. This sample comprised peripheral blood mononuclear cells (PBMCs), obtained before the fourth cycle of nivolumab. These receptors were obtained from a human donor with classical Hodgkin lymphoma. Each CDR3 is given with its conserved first and last residue.

TRBV13	TRBJ1-2	CASSLEPGQHGYTF
TRBV7-2	TRBJ1-2	CASSSSGEPEGYTF
TRBV18	TRBJ2-7	CASSPNPSGTYEQYF
TRBV19	TRBJ1-2	CASIAGSDNYGYTF
TRBV19	TRBJ2-1	CASRAQVYNEQFF
TRBV6-4	TRBJ2-3	CASSPIGGGTDTQYF
TRBV5-1	TRBJ2-2	CASSPVWKGPTGELFF
TRBV6-5	TRBJ1-2	CASSSGTYYGYTF
TRBV19	TRBJ2-7	CASSIDRSSYEQYF
TRBV27	TRBJ1-1	CASSLWGARNTEAFF
TRBV20-1	TRBJ1-1	CSITGTEAFF
TRBV14	TRBJ2-2	CASSQVVGTGELFF
TRBV6-5	TRBJ1-6	CATSDRVYSPLHF
TRBV9	TRBJ2-3	CASSVVAAYTDTQYF
TRBV7-8	TRBJ2-2	CASGTGELFF
TRBV6-5	TRBJ1-1	CAESTSMNTEAFF
TRBV28	TRBJ2-2	CPQDRDTGELFF
TRBV6-5	TRBJ1-2	CASSPPDRPNYGYTF
TRBV5-6	TRBJ2-7	CASSLSGSSYEQYF
TRBV9	TRBJ1-5	CASSASDYVFNQPQHF
TRBV19	TRBJ2-5	CASSRQRETQYF
TRBV5-8	TRBJ2-5	CASDTRTGTQETQYF
TRBV7-6	TRBJ2-3	CASSLGLRGFVTDTQYF
TRBV19	TRBJ2-1	CASSIKGLALVEQFF
TRBV30	TRBJ2-7	CAWSVYRSYEQYF
TRBV10-3	TRBJ2-3	CAISAGLSTDTQYF
TRBV20-1	TRBJ1-1	CSAEGYTEAFF
TRBV19	TRBJ1-2	CASSQPGTGADGYTF
TRBV2	TRBJ2-2	CASRKQGTGELFF
TRBV7-6	TRBJ2-1	CASSLVGTRNYNEQFF
TRBV11-3	TRBJ2-2	CASSPRRGAGELFF
TRBV7-2	TRBJ2-3	CASSLGQISTDTQYF